This is a list of T cell receptor beta chains from one sample in a study of shared clonotypes between healthy human individuals. Only in-frame clones appear in the TCRdb table, and some are missing; sequencing was by immunoSEQ multiplex PCR. Among approximately 2,000,000 clones, around 95% were seen once, and the ten largest hold about 1.6%. Sequenced material: naive CD8+ T cells from PBMCs. The source of these receptors is a man aged 18 to 29 in good health. Some clones in this sample may be carry-over from other donors' samples. CDR3s include the opening cysteine and the closing phenylalanine or tryptophan. D genes are given only for firm matches. Only part of the rows carry a size: once, few, many, or a class if the clone is expanded.

D gene	clone size	V gene	CDR3 length	J gene	CDR3 DNA	CDR3 protein
NA	NA	TRBV7-9	14	TRBJ1-2	TGTGCCAGCAGCTTAGTCTTGGGCCCCTATGGCTACACCTTC	CASSLVLGPYGYTF
NA	few	TRBV7-9	14	TRBJ2-7	TGTGCCAGCAGCCATTGGGGACGTCCCTACGAGCAGTACTTC	CASSHWGRPYEQYF
TRBD1	NA	TRBV7-9	14	TRBJ1-2	TGTGCCAGCAGCCCAAGGACAGGGGACTATGGCTACACCTTC	CASSPRTGDYGYTF
NA	once	TRBV11-2	13	TRBJ1-1	TGTGTTTCGGGCACCACGACTAACACTGAAGCTTTCTTT	CVSGTTTNTEAFF
TRBD1	NA	TRBV6-5	15	TRBJ1-1	TGTGCCAGCAGATTTCGGGAGGGGGCGAGGACTGAAGCTTTCTTT	CASRFREGARTEAFF
NA	NA	TRBV28	15	TRBJ2-3	TGTGCCAGCAGTTTAAGCGGGGACATCACAGATACGCAGTATTTT	CASSLSGDITDTQYF
NA	NA	TRBV27	15	TRBJ2-7	TGTGCCAGCAGTTTAATTGGGGGGTCCTCCTACGAGCAGTACTTC	CASSLIGGSSYEQYF
NA	NA	TRBV6-4	13	TRBJ2-2	TGTGCCAGCAGCGCAGGGTCAGCCGGGGAGCTGTTTTTT	CASSAGSAGELFF
NA	NA	TRBV13	12	TRBJ2-3	TGTGCCAGCAGCTTAGAGTCACATACGCAGTATTTT	CASSLESHTQYF
NA	NA	TRBV4-1	15	TRBJ2-7	TGCGCCAGCAGCCAAGTTCCCCGACACACCTACGAGCAGTACTTC	CASSQVPRHTYEQYF
NA	NA	TRBV27	14	TRBJ1-1	TGTGCCAGCAGTTTAGCAGGGCGGAACACTGAAGCTTTCTTT	CASSLAGRNTEAFF
NA	NA	TRBV5-6	14	TRBJ2-7	TGTGCCAGCAGCTTGGAACAACCTACCTACGAGCAGTACTTC	CASSLEQPTYEQYF
NA	NA	TRBV2	15	TRBJ1-4	TGTGCCAGCAGTGAAGTCGTCAGGGGAATTGAAAAACTGTTTTTT	CASSEVVRGIEKLFF
NA	NA	TRBV11-2	15	TRBJ2-7	TGTGCCAGCAGCATATCGGACAGTACCCACTACGAGCAGTACTTC	CASSISDSTHYEQYF
TRBD2	NA	TRBV13	16	TRBJ2-1	TGTGCCAGCAGCTCCCGGACTAGCGGGGACTACAATGAGCAGTTCTTC	CASSSRTSGDYNEQFF
NA	NA	TRBV28	18	TRBJ2-3	TGTGCCAGCAGTTTAGTCTTAGTGGCAGGGGATACTACAGATACGCAGTATTTT	CASSLVLVAGDTTDTQYF
NA	NA	TRBV30	11	TRBJ2-7	TGTGCCTGGAGCCCAGCCTACGAGCAGTACTTC	CAWSPAYEQYF
NA	NA	TRBV5-1	18	TRBJ1-1	TGCGCCAGCAGCTTGGCCTGGGGACTAAAATCTATGAACACTGAAGCTTTCTTT	CASSLAWGLKSMNTEAFF
TRBD1	NA	TRBV5-4	15	TRBJ1-2	TGTGCCAGCAGCTTGGTGGGGGGGACAGACTATGGCTACACCTTC	CASSLVGGTDYGYTF
NA	once	TRBV11-2	15	TRBJ2-7	TGTGCCAGCAGCTTAGGGGCAGAGAGCTCCTACGAGCAGTACTTC	CASSLGAESSYEQYF
TRBD1	NA	TRBV28	14	TRBJ2-7	TGTGCCAGCAGTCCAGGGGGCCTCTCCTACGAGCAGTACTTC	CASSPGGLSYEQYF
TRBD2	NA	TRBV7-9	16	TRBJ2-7	TGTGCCAGCAGCTCATCGATAGCGGGAGACCCCTACGAGCAGTACTTC	CASSSSIAGDPYEQYF
NA	NA	TRBV7-3	16	TRBJ2-3	TGTGCCAGCACCGAACAGGGAACCGTCTTCACAGATACGCAGTATTTT	CASTEQGTVFTDTQYF
TRBD1	NA	TRBV4-1	15	TRBJ1-1	TGCGCCAGCAGCCCCACAGGGGTAATGAACACTGAAGCTTTCTTT	CASSPTGVMNTEAFF
NA	NA	TRBV11-1	13	TRBJ1-1	TGTGCCAGCAGTCTTCTGGAGAACACTGAAGCTTTCTTT	CASSLLENTEAFF
TRBD1	NA	TRBV4-3	16	TRBJ2-7	TGCGCCAGCAGCCAAGATCGAGGGACAGGGCACTACGAGCAGTACTTC	CASSQDRGTGHYEQYF
NA	NA	TRBV15	12	TRBJ1-5	TGTGCCACCAGCCATAGCAATCAGCCCCAGCATTTT	CATSHSNQPQHF
TRBD2	NA	TRBV9	16	TRBJ2-7	TGTGCCAGCAGCCCCCGACTAGCGGGTCGCTACTACGAGCAGTACTTC	CASSPRLAGRYYEQYF
TRBD2	NA	TRBV9	16	TRBJ2-1	TGTGCCAGCAGCGTAGTAGTAGCGGGAGGCCACAATGAGCAGTTCTTC	CASSVVVAGGHNEQFF
NA	NA	TRBV5-1	19	TRBJ2-7	TGCGCCAGCAAGCCTGCACCGGGACGCAGAATTTACCTAGGATACGAGCAGTACTTC	CASKPAPGRRIYLGYEQYF
TRBD2	NA	TRBV4-3	16	TRBJ2-7	TGCGCCAGCAGCCAAGGGCTAGCGGGAGGTTCCTACGAGCAGTACTTC	CASSQGLAGGSYEQYF
NA	NA	TRBV4-1	14	TRBJ2-1	TGCGCCAGCAGCCAAGCCAACTTCGAGGGGGAGCAGTTCTTC	CASSQANFEGEQFF